These 16 T cell receptor beta chains were all obtained from the same sample, sequenced in a study of T cells in Graves' hyperthyroidism and ophthalmopathy. The investigators amplified TCR beta CDR3 regions from RNA transcripts. Initially, a first-round RT-PCR of the TCR CDR3 employed the HTBI primer set. One entry per CDR3 protein, called by TCRdb with MiXCR from the multiplex PCR reads. The profile shows 300,000 to 450,000 distinct CDR3 sequences, 15% to 20% of them singletons. Specimen: blood. These receptors came from a middle-aged woman with Graves' ophthalmopathy.

V usage is TRBV30 and J usage is TRBJ2-2; weak D call: TRBD2 (5 bases). The CDR3 covers 15 residues. V was cut by 1 base and J by 0 bases, with 9 bases left in between. CDR1 is GTSNPN and CDR2 is SVGIG in the germline V gene (reference sequence). In DNA, the CDR3 is TGTGCCTGGAGTGGGGGAGACGCGAACACCGGGGAGCTGTTTTTT. This gives the protein CAWSGGDANTGELFF.

This clonotype has only a few counts. This chain links TRBV6-2 or TRBV6-3 with TRBJ1-5; a possible D gene is TRBD1 (5 bases). CDR1 is MNHEY, CDR2 SVGEGT, per germline. The CDR3 runs to 15 residues. V lost 2 bases and J 3 bases, leaving 11 bases between the germline ends. The DNA for the CDR3 is TGTGCCAGCAGTTACACTACGGGGCTCAATCAGCCCCAGCATTTT. Amino acids: CASSYTTGLNQPQHF.

This clonotype appeared a few times. This chain joins TRBV19 and TRBJ2-2, with D uncertain. The germline V and J ends were trimmed by 3 bases and 0 bases, with 8 bases remaining between them. Germline lookup yields CDR1 LNHDA and CDR2 SQIVND (reference sequence). The CDR3 extends over 15 amino acids. The chain's CDR3 is CASSMLGSNTGELFF. DNA of the CDR3: TGTGCCAGTAGTATGTTAGGGTCGAACACCGGGGAGCTGTTTTTT.

This clonotype was counted at least ten times. The chain couples TRBV7-9 to TRBJ2-2; D not certain. Germline assignment: CDR1 SEHNR and CDR2 FQNEAQ (reference sequence). V lost 6 bases and J lost 3, with 11 bases in between. The CDR3 extends over 14 amino acids. In DNA form, the CDR3 reads TGTGCCAGCAGGAGAATTGGGGACACCGGGGAGCTGTTTTTT. The encoded protein is CASRRIGDTGELFF.

This clonotype was seen at least ten times. The chain is built from TRBV30 and TRBJ1-3; no clear D gene. Trimming took off 6 bases at V and 0 bases at J, with 12 bases between the two ends. This CDR3 is 14 amino acids long. CDR1 is GTSNPN, CDR2 SVGIG, per germline (reference sequence). The CDR3 loop is CACQTGASGNTIYF. Here the CDR3 DNA reads TGTGCCTGTCAAACGGGAGCCTCTGGAAACACCATATATTTT. The complete variable domain, with remaining parts taken from reference TRBV30 and TRBJ1-3, reads SQTIHQWPATLVQPVGSPLSLECTVEGTSNPNLYWYRQAAGRGLQLLFYSVGIGQISSEVPQNLSASRPQDRQFILSSKKLLLSDSGFYLCACQTGASGNTIYFGEGSWLTVV.

The gene calls are TRBV6-1 and TRBJ2-7; 9 nucleotides align to TRBD2. V dropped 2 bases and J dropped 2; count of bases not matched to a gene: 7. Germline V gene lookup returns CDR1 MNHNS and CDR2 SASEGT. This CDR3 comprises 16 residues. CDR3: CASSEYISGRPYEQYF. CDR3 nucleotide sequence: TGTGCCAGCAGTGAATATATAAGCGGGAGGCCCTACGAGCAGTACTTC.

The V gene is TRBV6-2 or TRBV6-3, the J gene TRBJ2-7; no firm D call. Deletions cut 2 bases from V and 3 bases from J, with 11 bases between. From germline, CDR1 is MNHEY and CDR2 SVGEGT. This CDR3 spans 14 amino acids. CDR3 residues: CASSYAGVFYEQYF. In DNA form, the CDR3 reads TGTGCCAGCAGTTACGCTGGGGTATTCTACGAGCAGTACTTC.

The chain has TRBV11-2 and TRBJ1-1; maybe TRBD1 (6 bases). Per the germline V gene, CDR1 is SGHAT and CDR2 is FQNNGV. The CDR3 is 13 amino acids. V lost 1 base and J 12 bases, leaving 15 bases between the germline ends. The CDR3 loop is CASSLGGGSPPFF. The DNA of the CDR3 is TGTGCCAGCAGCTTAGGGGGGGGCAGCCCCCCTTTCTTT.

V usage is TRBV6-2 or TRBV6-3 and J usage is TRBJ1-5; the match to TRBD1 covers 9 bases. Trimming removed 2 bases from V and 1 base from J; junction bases left unmatched: 9. Germline CDR1 reads MNHEY; CDR2 reads SVGEGT. CDR3 length: 18 amino acids. Here the CDR3 reads CASSYGTGRKASNQPQHF. CDR3 bases: TGTGCCAGCAGTTACGGGACAGGGAGAAAAGCAAGCAATCAGCCCCAGCATTTT.

At least ten counts were recorded for this clonotype. This chain uses TRBV6-5 with TRBJ2-7; 9 nucleotides match TRBD2. V lost 2 bases, J lost 6 bases, and 5 bases stayed unmatched. The germline V gene encodes CDR1 MNHEY and CDR2 SVGAGI. The CDR3 contains 14 residues. CDR3: CASSYAVAGVEQYF. In DNA form, the CDR3 reads TGTGCCAGCAGTTACGCGGTAGCGGGAGTCGAGCAGTACTTC.

This clonotype was seen a few times. The rearrangement links TRBV4-1 to TRBJ2-7; 10 bases fit TRBD2. Germline V gene lookup returns CDR1 MGHRA and CDR2 YSYEKL. J gave up 7 bases and V 4 bases, and 10 bases lay outside the gene matches. The CDR3 contains 15 residues. CDR3 nucleotide sequence: TGCGCCAGCAGCCTCCTGGGACTAGCGACGGGAGAGCAGTACTTC. Its protein product is CASSLLGLATGEQYF.

This clonotype has just a few counts. This chain connects TRBV6-1 to TRBJ1-1, with no clear D. Germline-derived CDR1 and CDR2 are MNHNS and SASEGT. The V and J ends lost 7 bases and 2 bases respectively, with 14 bases between them. The CDR3 totals 14 residues. The CDR3 region has the DNA TGTGCCAGCACCTCCGGGGTCCAAAACACTGAAGCTTTCTTT. This codes for CASTSGVQNTEAFF.

This clonotype was recorded many times. This chain uses TRBV10-3 with TRBJ1-1; the match to TRBD1 covers 7 bases. With V trimmed by 3 bases and J by 5 bases, 3 bases remained unmatched. The CDR3 loop spans 13 amino acids. Germline V gives CDR1 ENHRY, CDR2 SYGVKD. CDR3 amino acids: CAISDPGQTEAFF. The CDR3 DNA reads as TGTGCCATCAGTGACCCGGGACAGACTGAAGCTTTCTTT.

This clonotype was seen a few times. This chain links TRBV3-1 with TRBJ2-7; D gene uncertain. The V end lost 3 bases, the J end lost 3 bases, and 15 bases lay between the germline ends. Germline loops: CDR1 LGHDT, CDR2 YNNKEL (reference sequence). The CDR3 runs 15 residues. CDR3 region: CASSHSSPQDYEQYF. CDR3 sequence (DNA): TGTGCCAGCAGCCATAGTTCCCCCCAGGACTACGAGCAGTACTTC.

This clonotype was seen repeatedly, ten times or more. The chain joins TRBV30 to TRBJ2-7, with D perhaps matching TRBD1 (6 bases). V gave up 2 bases and J gave up 4 bases, with 12 bases separating them. CDR1 and CDR2 from the germline V gene are GTSNPN and SVGIG (reference sequence). This CDR3 spans 13 amino acids. The CDR3 sequence: CAWSTGNRYEQYF. DNA for the CDR3: TGTGCCTGGAGTACAGGGAATCGTTACGAGCAGTACTTC.

This clonotype was recorded at least ten times. This chain links TRBV6-5 with TRBJ2-7; D is possibly TRBD1 (6 bases). The CDR3 runs to 14 residues. Per the germline V gene, CDR1 is MNHEY and CDR2 is SVGAGI. Between the trimmed V and J ends, which lost 5 bases and 1 base, there was a span of 12 bases. The CDR3 protein is CASSLQGNSYEQYF. The CDR3 DNA reads TGTGCCAGCAGTCTACAGGGAAATTCCTACGAGCAGTACTTC.